Listed here is a single TCR beta chain. The antigen is not known. The sample is drawn from a study of blood T cells in healthy people across ages. Findings and limits, study-wide: Strong correlation linked observed beta diversity and percent naive T cells.

V shed 6 bases and J 6 bases; nucleotides not matched to a gene: 9. The CDR3 length is 14 residues. The germline gives CDR1 ENHRY, CDR2 SYGVKD. PCR was performed a second time for about 6 to 12 cycles using a sample-barcoded 5' primer and a J-beta primer mix. MiXCR, run by TCRdb on the 5' RACE reads, gives a single entry per CDR3 protein. The sample includes about a million distinct CDR3 sequences, less than 45% of them seen just once. The receptor's source is a man aged 18 to 30 in good health. The chain recombines TRBV10-3 with TRBJ2-3, with 7 bases that match TRBD2. Source material: blood. The CDR3 spells CAIRERGDWDTQYF. Written as DNA, the CDR3 is TGTGCCATCAGGGAGCGGGGCGACTGGGATACGCAGTATTTT.